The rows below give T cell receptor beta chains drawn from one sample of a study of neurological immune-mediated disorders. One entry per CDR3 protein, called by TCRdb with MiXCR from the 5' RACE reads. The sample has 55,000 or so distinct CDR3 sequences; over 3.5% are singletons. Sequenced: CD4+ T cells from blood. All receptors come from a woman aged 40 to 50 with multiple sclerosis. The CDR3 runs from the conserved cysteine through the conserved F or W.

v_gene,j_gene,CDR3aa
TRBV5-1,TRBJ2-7,CASSPRDSGNEQYF
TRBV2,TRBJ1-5,CASRKGSLSNQPQHF
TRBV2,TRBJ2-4,CASSDSRGNRGANF
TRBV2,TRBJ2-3,CASSRADTQYF
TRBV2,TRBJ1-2,CASSTVREGGYTF
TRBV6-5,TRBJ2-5,CASSYAGAGRGQETQYF
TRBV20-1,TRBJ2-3,CSASSRTGGTDTQYF
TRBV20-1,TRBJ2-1,CSARSGSSYNEQFF
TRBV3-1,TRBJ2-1,CASSQTSGGINEQFF
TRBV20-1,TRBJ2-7,CSAQTGWANYEQYF
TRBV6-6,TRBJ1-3,CASSQGTGNTIYF
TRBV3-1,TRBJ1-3,CASSQEAVRAIYF
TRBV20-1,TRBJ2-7,CSASYGVPYEQYF
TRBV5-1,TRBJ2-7,CASSAQGVEQYF
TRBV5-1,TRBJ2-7,CASSLGFGTSGAYEQYF
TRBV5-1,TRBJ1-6,CASSLEQGASPLHF
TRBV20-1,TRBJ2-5,CSAEAPRLQETQYF
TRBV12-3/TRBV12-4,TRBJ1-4,CASSSSLQPTNEKLFF
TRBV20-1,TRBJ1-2,CSARDLIANYGYTF
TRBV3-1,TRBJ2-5,CASTQGFQETQYF
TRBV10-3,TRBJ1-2,CAISESVTGMNYGYTF
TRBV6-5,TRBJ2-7,CASSYSADRGYEQYF
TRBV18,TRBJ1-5,CASSPEVYQPQHF
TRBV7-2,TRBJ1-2,CASSAGTNYGYTF
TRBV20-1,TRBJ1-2,CSATDRAYGYTF
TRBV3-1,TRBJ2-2,CASSQSGTGELFF
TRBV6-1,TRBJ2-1,CASRGLAGDPTLNEQFF
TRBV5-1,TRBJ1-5,CASSLGGEGDQPQHF
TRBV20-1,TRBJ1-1,CSAPRISPGVRSLNTEAFF
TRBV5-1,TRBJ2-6,CASSSGNSGANVLTF
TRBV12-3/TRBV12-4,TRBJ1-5,CASSLALTGTGLNQPQHF
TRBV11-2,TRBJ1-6,CASSLVRGPNSPLHF
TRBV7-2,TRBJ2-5,CASSLGGGYQETQYF
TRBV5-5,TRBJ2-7,CASSLGREWDEQYF
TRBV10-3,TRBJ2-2,CAISESYGVSGVANTGELFF
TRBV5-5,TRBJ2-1,CASSFLEGGRGEQFF
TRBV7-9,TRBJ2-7,CASSFDGGYYEQYF
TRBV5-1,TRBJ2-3,CASSSGTGGADTQYF
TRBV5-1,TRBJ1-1,CASSGGQNTEAFF
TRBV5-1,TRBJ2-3,CASSIAGSDTQYF
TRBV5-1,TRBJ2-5,CASSSGTSGGYQETQYF
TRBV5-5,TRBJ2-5,CASSPLAGIQETQYF
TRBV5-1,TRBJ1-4,CASSVRDRLEKLFF
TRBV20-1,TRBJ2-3,CSARGGTALSSTDTQYF
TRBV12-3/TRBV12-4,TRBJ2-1,CASRTTGGGYNEQFF
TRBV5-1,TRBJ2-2,CASSLLPGTGELFF
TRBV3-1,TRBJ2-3,CASSQSRVTDTQYF
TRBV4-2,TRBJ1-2,CASSLETSTGWYGYTF
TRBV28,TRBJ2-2,CASSGEGANTGELFF
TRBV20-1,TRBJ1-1,CSARDRGGAGGTEAFF
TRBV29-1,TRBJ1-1,CSVERSNTEAFF
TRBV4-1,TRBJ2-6,CASSQDFPRTYSGANVLTF
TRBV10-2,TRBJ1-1,CASIQQGSTEAFF
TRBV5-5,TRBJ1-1,CASRYGQGAITEAFF
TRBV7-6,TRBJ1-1,CASSTLGAEAFF
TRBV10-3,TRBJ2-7,CAITLTASSYEQYF
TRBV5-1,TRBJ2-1,CASSLWGTDEQFF
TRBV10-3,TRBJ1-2,CAISESTEYGYTF
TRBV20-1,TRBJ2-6,CSARGARRGPGANVLTF